This T cell receptor (beta chain) originates from a study of blood T cell repertoires in COVID-19. About the study: Samples representing acute and convalescent COVID-19 were sourced from the United States, Italy and Spain.

Generated by immunoSEQ multiplex PCR, the TCRdb table keeps only in-frame clones and is missing some. The table lists around 58,000 clones, 91% of them singletons. Germline V gene lookup returns CDR1 LGHDT and CDR2 YNNKEL (reference sequence). This CDR3 spans 16 amino acids. V lost 1 base and J 4 bases, leaving 14 bases between the germline ends. The chain uses TRBV3-1 (or the pseudogene TRBV3-2) and TRBJ2-1, with D perhaps matching TRBD1 (6 bases). The sequenced sample consisted of peripheral blood. The clonotype comes from an older woman with active or convalescent COVID-19. The CDR3 is CASSQVGQGRYNEQFF. The DNA of the CDR3 is TGTGCCAGCAGCCAAGTGGGGCAGGGGAGATACAATGAGCAGTTCTTC.